What follows describes a single TCR beta chain. The CDR3 is made up of 14 amino acids. The germline CDR1 and CDR2 sequences are SGDLS and YYNGEE. Trimming took 0 bases from V and 7 from J, leaving 14 bases between them. The data were obtained in a study of OX40 agonist ivuxolimab in advanced cancers. Study in general: Patients enrolled in dose escalation were diagnosed with hepatocellular carcinoma, melanoma, renal cell or head and neck cancer.

Here immunoSEQ multiplex PCR was the method, and the copy in TCRdb shows in-frame clones only, minus some. The table includes more than 65,000 clones, approximately 94% detected once. The V and J genes are TRBV9 and TRBJ2-7; D could derive from TRBD1 or TRBD2 (6 bases each). The specimen comprised CD4+ or CD8+ T cells sorted from blood, sampled in a trial of the OX40 agonist ivuxolimab. The TCR was taken from an adult with an advanced solid tumor such as melanoma, head and neck, liver or kidney cancer. The CDR3 region has the DNA TGTGCCAGCAGCGTAGGGCCGGGGGCCAGGGAGCAGTACTTC. This gives the protein CASSVGPGAREQYF.